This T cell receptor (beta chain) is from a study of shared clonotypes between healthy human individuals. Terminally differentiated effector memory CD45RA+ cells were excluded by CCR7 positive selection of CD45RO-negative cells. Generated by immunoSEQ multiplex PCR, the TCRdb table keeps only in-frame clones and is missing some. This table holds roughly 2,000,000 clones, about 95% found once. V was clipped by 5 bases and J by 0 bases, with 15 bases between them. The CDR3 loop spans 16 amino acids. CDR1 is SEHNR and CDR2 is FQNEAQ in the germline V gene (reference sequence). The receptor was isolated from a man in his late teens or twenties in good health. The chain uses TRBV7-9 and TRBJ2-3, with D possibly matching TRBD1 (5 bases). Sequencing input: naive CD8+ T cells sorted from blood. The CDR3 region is CASSPTATESTDTQYF. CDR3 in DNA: TGTGCCAGCAGCCCAACGGCGACAGAGAGCACAGATACGCAGTATTTT.